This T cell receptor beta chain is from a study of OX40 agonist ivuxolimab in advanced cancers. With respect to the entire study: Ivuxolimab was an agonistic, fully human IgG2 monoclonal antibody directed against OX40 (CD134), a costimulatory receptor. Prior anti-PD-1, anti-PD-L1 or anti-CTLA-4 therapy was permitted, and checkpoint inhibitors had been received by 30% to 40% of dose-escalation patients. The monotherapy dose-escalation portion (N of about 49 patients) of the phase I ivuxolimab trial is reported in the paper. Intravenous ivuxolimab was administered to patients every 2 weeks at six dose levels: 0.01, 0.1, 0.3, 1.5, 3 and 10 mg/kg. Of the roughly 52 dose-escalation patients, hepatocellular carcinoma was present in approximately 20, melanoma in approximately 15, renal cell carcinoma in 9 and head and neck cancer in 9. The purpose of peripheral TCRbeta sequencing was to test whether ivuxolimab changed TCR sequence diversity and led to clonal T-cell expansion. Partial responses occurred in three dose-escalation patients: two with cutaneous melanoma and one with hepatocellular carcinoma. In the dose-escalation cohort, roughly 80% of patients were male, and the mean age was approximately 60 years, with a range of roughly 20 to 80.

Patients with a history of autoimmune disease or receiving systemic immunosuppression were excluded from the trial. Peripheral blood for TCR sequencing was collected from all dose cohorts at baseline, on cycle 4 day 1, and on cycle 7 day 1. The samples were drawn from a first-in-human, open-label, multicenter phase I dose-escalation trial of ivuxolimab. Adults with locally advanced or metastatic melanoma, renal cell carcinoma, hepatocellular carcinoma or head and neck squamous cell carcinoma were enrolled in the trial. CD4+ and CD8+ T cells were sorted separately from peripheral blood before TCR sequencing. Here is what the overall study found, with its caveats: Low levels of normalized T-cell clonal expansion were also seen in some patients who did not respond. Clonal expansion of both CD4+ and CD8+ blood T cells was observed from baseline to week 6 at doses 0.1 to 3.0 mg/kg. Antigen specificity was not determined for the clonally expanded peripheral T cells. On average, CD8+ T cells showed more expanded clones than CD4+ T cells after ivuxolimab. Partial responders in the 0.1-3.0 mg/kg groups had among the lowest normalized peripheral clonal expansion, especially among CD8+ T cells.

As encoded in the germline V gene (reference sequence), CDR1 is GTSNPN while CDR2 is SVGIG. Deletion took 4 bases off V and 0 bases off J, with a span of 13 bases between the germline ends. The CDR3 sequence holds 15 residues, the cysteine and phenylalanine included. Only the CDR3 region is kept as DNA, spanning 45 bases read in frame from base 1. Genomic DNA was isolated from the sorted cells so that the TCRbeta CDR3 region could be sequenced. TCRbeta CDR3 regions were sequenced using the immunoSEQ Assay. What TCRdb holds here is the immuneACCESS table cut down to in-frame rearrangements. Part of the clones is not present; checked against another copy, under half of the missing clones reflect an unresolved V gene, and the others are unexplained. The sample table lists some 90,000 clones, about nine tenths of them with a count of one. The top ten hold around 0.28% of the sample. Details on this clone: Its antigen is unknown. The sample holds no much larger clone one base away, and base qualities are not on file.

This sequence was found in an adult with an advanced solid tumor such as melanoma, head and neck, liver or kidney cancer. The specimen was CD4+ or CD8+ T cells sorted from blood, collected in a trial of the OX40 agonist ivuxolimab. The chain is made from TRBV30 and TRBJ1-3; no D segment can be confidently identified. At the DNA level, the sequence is TGTGCCTGGAAGGTTGGCAGTTCCTCTGGAAACACCATATATTTT. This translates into CAWKVGSSSGNTIYF.